This T cell receptor beta chain was documented in a study of T cell clonality in common variable immunodeficiency (dated by TCRdb to between 2015 and 2017). Overall study results and their limits: CVID subjects shared fewer TCRbeta clones with each other than healthy controls did (p < 0.0001). Differences among patients in the CVID cohort limited the correlations between repertoire features and clinical complications. Even though DNA input was equal, the average per sample came to 65,000 to 100,000 unique sequences for controls compared with about 30,000 for CVID samples. CVID TCRbeta sequences reportedly showed fewer deletions and N-nucleotide insertions and lacked highly modified clones with 13 or more V deletions. Increased TCRbeta clonality was found in CVID subjects compared with healthy controls (t-test p = 0.018), with the increase being most characteristic of about a third of subjects. The authors noted that sequencing repertoires of T cell subpopulations would be needed to clarify what caused the increased clonality in CVID.

This clone was found many times. No antigen is known for it. Sequencing ends 3 residues short of the CDR3 end; the germline J gene provides the rest. Most CVID patients and most healthy controls were of Caucasian heritage. From each donor, roughly 5 to 8.5 ml of heparinized peripheral whole blood was collected. Genomic DNA from adults with common variable immune deficiency (CVID) and from healthy adult controls was the source for sequencing TCRbeta CDR3 repertoires. A total of about 22 healthy adult volunteers (about twelve female and ten or so male; age range about 23 to 75 years, mean age around 35) were included in the control group. Diluted blood was density-centrifuged over Hypaque 1077 or Ficoll-Paque to isolate peripheral blood mononuclear cells. Genomic DNA was obtained from unsorted mononuclear cells using either Qiagen column purification or a centrifugation-based method. The germline V and J ends show losses of 5 bases and 6 bases respectively, and no gene match explains 6 bases of the junction. From the germline V gene (reference sequence), CDR1 is DFQATT and CDR2 is SNEGSKA. The CDR3 runs 13 residues from the cysteine to the phenylalanine. Only the CDR3 bases that were read are kept: 30 of them, in frame from base 1.

For sequencing input, CVID and control samples contributed equivalent amounts of genomic DNA. For every sample, a 60 bp segment covering the rearranged TCRbeta CDR3 region was amplified and then sequenced. The immunoSEQ assay, a bias-corrected multiplex PCR with high-throughput sequencing, was employed for TCRbeta amplification. The authors' analysis ran thus. Every unique nucleotide sequence counted as a clone and was annotated with V, D and J genes, copy number and frequency. Sequences were labeled productive if in frame, and non-productive if out of frame or containing stop codons. Clonality was calculated from Shannon's entropy as previously described. The predicted amino acid sequences of productive clones were used to derive the mean CDR3 Kyte-Doolittle hydropathy. Using the R hclust function, scaled V gene usage was clustered hierarchically with Manhattan distance and complete linkage. To assess clone sharing by CDR3 amino acid sequence, 12 repertoires per group were resampled over 100 rounds. Repertoires were searched for 70 published EBV-specific and around 230 published CMV-specific TCRbeta sequences. After two CVID samples that produced fewer than 10,000 sequences were dropped from the analysis, 42 CVID repertoires remained. Held by TCRdb, this immuneACCESS table contains in-frame sequences only and omits some clones. Under half of the omission traces to an unresolved V gene where checked; the cause of the rest is unknown. That table is the source of V, J and clone size, and D and trimming were worked out from the DNA. This sample is represented by about 45,000 clones, with no singletons among them. About 10% of the sample lies in the top ten.

Sequenced material: peripheral blood mononuclear cells. This sequence was found in a person aged 18 to 70 in good health. The V and J genes are TRBV20-1 and TRBJ1-2, with 10 bases aligning to TRBD1. The CDR3 bases that were read are TGCAGTGCTTGGAGGGACAGGGGAAATGGC. Its product reads: CSAWRDRGNG. The CDR3 in its entirety is CSAWRDRGNGYTF.